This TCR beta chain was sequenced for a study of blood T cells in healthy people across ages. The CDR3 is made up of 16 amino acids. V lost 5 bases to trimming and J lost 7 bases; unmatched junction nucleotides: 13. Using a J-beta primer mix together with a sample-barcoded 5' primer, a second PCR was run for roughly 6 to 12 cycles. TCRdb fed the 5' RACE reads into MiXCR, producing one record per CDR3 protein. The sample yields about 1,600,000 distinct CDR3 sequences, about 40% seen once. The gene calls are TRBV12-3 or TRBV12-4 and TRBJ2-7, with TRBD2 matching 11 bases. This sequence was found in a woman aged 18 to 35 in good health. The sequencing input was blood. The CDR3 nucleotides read TGTGCCAGCAGTCAAAACCTGGGACTAGCGGCTAATGAGCAGTACTTC. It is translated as CASSQNLGLAANEQYF.